This passage covers 25 T cell receptor beta chains from one sample sequenced in a study of OX40 agonist ivuxolimab in advanced cancers. Assay: immunoSEQ multiplex PCR; the TCRdb copy retains only in-frame clones and omits some. The table shows about 49,000 clones, with around 84% occurring only once. Sequencing used CD4+ or CD8+ T cells sorted from blood, obtained in a trial of the OX40 agonist ivuxolimab. These receptors all stem from an adult with an advanced solid tumor such as melanoma, head and neck, liver or kidney cancer.

The chain couples TRBV18 to TRBJ2-5; 7 nucleotides agree with TRBD1. The CDR3 sequence is 15 residues long. Looked up from germline, CDR1 is KGHSH and CDR2 is LQKENI. The V segment lost 6 bases and the J segment 5 bases; nucleotides outside the gene matches: 12. This CDR3 reads CASSRAGGEGETQYF. CDR3 nucleotides: TGTGCCAGCTCGCGAGCAGGGGGTGAGGGCGAGACCCAGTACTTC.

The gene calls are TRBV28 and TRBJ1-5; 7 nucleotides line up with TRBD1. Germline V gene data show CDR1 as MDHEN and CDR2 as SYDVKM. The trim removed 5 bases at V and 9 bases at J, leaving 13 bases unmatched. The CDR3 contains 15 residues. This chain's CDR3 is CASSQTGTAPWPQHF. DNA of the CDR3: TGTGCCAGCAGTCAAACCGGGACAGCTCCATGGCCCCAGCATTTT.

This CDR3 is CASTAWGRTDTQYF. CDR3 DNA: TGTGCCAGCACCGCCTGGGGGAGGACAGATACGCAGTATTTT. This chain uses TRBV7-9 with TRBJ2-3; a weak D match, TRBD2 (6 bases). V lost 7 bases, J lost 3 bases, and 14 bases lay in between. The CDR3 is 14 amino acids. Germline CDR1 reads SEHNR; CDR2 reads FQNEAQ (reference sequence).

The chain links TRBV7-9 to TRBJ2-7; 8 bases agree with TRBD1. The CDR3 spans 13 residues. V lost 5 bases, J lost 13 bases, and 13 bases stayed unmatched. The germline CDR1 and CDR2 sequences are SEHNR and FQNEAQ (reference sequence). In DNA, the CDR3 is TGTGCCAGCAGCCTTGGACAGGGTGACCACCTTTACTTC. It is translated as CASSLGQGDHLYF.

V usage is TRBV28 and J usage is TRBJ2-2; 9 nucleotides match TRBD1. This CDR3 has 17 residues. The germline V gene has CDR1 MDHEN and CDR2 SYDVKM. Trimming took 7 bases from V and 5 from J; bases not matched to a gene: 14. The chain's CDR3 is CASTIGVGTGKTGELFF. CDR3 nucleotide sequence: TGTGCCAGCACTATTGGGGTAGGGACAGGGAAAACCGGGGAGCTGTTTTTT.

The V call is TRBV7-9, the J call TRBJ2-7; D might be TRBD2 (6 bases). Germline CDR1 SEHNR, CDR2 FQNEAQ (reference sequence). The CDR3 contains 17 residues. Trimming cost V 5 bases and J 7 bases, with 27 bases left between them. This chain's CDR3 is CASSPKVIFGGTGEQYF. The CDR3 DNA is TGTGCCAGCAGCCCCAAAGTCATATTTGGCGGGACTGGGGAGCAGTACTTC.

The rearrangement links TRBV7-2 to TRBJ2-2, with 8 bases matching TRBD2. CDR3 length: 14 amino acids. Germline V gene sequence: CDR1 SGHTA, CDR2 FQGNSA. V trimming: 4 bases; J trimming: 5 bases; junction bases outside the gene matches: 3. The CDR3 spells CASSSSSGTGELFF. For the CDR3, the DNA is TGTGCCAGCAGCTCCTCTAGCGGGACCGGGGAGCTGTTTTTT.

The CDR3, as DNA: TGTGCCAGCGGAGAACAGGGAGAAACTGAAGCTTTCTTT. Translated: CASGEQGETEAFF. The chain combines TRBV7-2 with TRBJ1-1, with D tentatively TRBD1 (6 bases). CDR3 length: 13 residues. Germline V gene lookup returns CDR1 SGHTA and CDR2 FQGNSA. Trimming left V 8 bases short and J 5 bases short, with 15 bases between.

J is TRBJ2-1 and V is TRBV28; 10 nucleotides line up with TRBD2. CDR1 is MDHEN, CDR2 SYDVKM, per germline. Trimming removed 1 base from V and 7 bases from J; junction bases left unmatched: 19. The CDR3 covers 20 residues. The CDR3 DNA follows: TGTGCCAGCAGTTTATCGGGGACCTGGAGGCCGGTAGCGGGAGGTAATGAGCAGTTCTTC. Translating it yields CASSLSGTWRPVAGGNEQFF.

The CDR3: CASRPKYSGQTQANTGELFF. CDR3 DNA sequence: TGTGCCAGCAGACCCAAATATTCTGGACAAACTCAGGCGAACACCGGGGAGCTGTTTTTT. The chain carries TRBV13 and TRBJ2-2, with D tentatively TRBD1 (5 bases). From germline, CDR1 is PRHDT and CDR2 FYEKMQ (reference sequence). V lost 6 bases and J 0 bases, leaving 26 bases between the germline ends. CDR3 length: 20 residues.

V and J are TRBV2 and TRBJ2-1, with D perhaps TRBD1 (6 bases). The CDR3 extends over 13 amino acids. The germline V gene has CDR1 SNHLY and CDR2 FYNNEI. V was pared by 4 bases and J by 8 bases, with 12 bases between. CDR3 DNA: TGTGCCAGCAGTGGTCAGGGGTCCGATGAGCAGTTCTTC. It specifies CASSGQGSDEQFF.

This clone was seen a single time. The chain couples TRBV30 to TRBJ1-1, with D tentatively TRBD1 (6 bases). V gave up 0 bases and J gave up 2 bases, with 7 bases separating them. Looked up from germline, CDR1 is GTSNPN and CDR2 is SVGIG (reference sequence). The length of the CDR3 is 13 residues. The CDR3 sequence is CAWSVDSNTEAFF. CDR3 nucleotides: TGTGCCTGGAGTGTGGACAGTAACACTGAAGCTTTCTTT.

The chain couples TRBV19 to TRBJ1-5; TRBD1 matches at 9 bases. Germline CDR1 LNHDA, CDR2 SQIVND (reference sequence). Unmatched junction bases numbered 9, after V lost 6 bases and J lost 6 bases. The CDR3 has 15 residues. Written as DNA, the CDR3 is TGTGCCAGTAGCGAGCCGGGACAGGGAGGTCAGCCCCAGCATTTT. Protein product: CASSEPGQGGQPQHF.

The sample holds one count of this clone. The chain employs TRBV4-3 and TRBJ2-4, with D perhaps given as TRBD1 or TRBD2 (7 bases each). The CDR3 runs 19 residues. Trimming pared 0 bases from V and 1 base from J, leaving 19 bases between. Germline values: CDR1 LGHNA, CDR2 YSLEER. The CDR3 sequence is CASSQEGRGRFSAKNIQYF. In nucleotides, the CDR3 is TGCGCCAGCAGCCAAGAAGGGAGGGGGCGCTTTTCGGCCAAAAACATTCAGTACTTC.

This clone was found a few times. The chain recombines TRBV27 with TRBJ1-1, with 8 bases identical to TRBD1. This CDR3 comprises 15 residues. The junction had 6 bases not matched to a gene; V was cut back by 3 bases and J by 3 bases. The V gene's germline CDR1 is MNHEY and CDR2 SMNVEV (reference sequence). CDR3 sequence: CASSLVPGGHTEAFF. CDR3 nucleotide sequence: TGTGCCAGCAGTTTGGTACCAGGGGGCCACACTGAAGCTTTCTTT.

The rearrangement uses TRBV15 and TRBJ1-2; unclear D gene. V dropped 8 bases and J dropped 6 bases, with 19 bases sitting between them. CDR3 size: 14 residues. In germline, CDR1 is LNHNV, CDR2 YYDKDF (reference sequence). The CDR3 loop is CATVQGRGQDGYTF. In DNA form, the CDR3 reads TGTGCCACCGTACAAGGGCGCGGTCAGGATGGCTACACCTTC. Variable domain in full (rest from reference TRBV15 and TRBJ1-2): DAMVIQNPRYQVTQFGKPVTLSCSQTLNHNVMYWYQQKSSQAPKLLFHYYDKDFNNEADTPDNFQSRRPNTSFCFLDIRSPGLGDTAMYLCATVQGRGQDGYTFGSGTRLTVV.

This clone was counted a single time. Written as DNA, the CDR3 is TGCGCCAGTACCCCCCCACTAGCGGGAGGAATCGGGGAGCTGTTTTTT. Translation: CASTPPLAGGIGELFF. The chain employs TRBV5-1 and TRBJ2-2; 12 bases line up with TRBD2. Unmatched junction bases numbered 12, after V lost 8 bases and J lost 7 bases. The CDR3 consists of 16 residues. Per the germline V gene, CDR1 is SGHRS and CDR2 is YFSETQ.

The chain has TRBV6-5 and TRBJ1-1; no reliable D call. This CDR3 contains 12 residues. From germline, CDR1 is MNHEY and CDR2 SVGAGI. V was trimmed by 0 bases and J by 3 bases, leaving 2 bases between them. In DNA, the CDR3 is TGTGCCAGCAGTTACTCGGACACTGAAGCTTTCTTT. This sequence encodes CASSYSDTEAFF.

The chain carries TRBV4-3 and TRBJ2-3; D may be TRBD2 (5 bases). The V end was cut by 0 bases, the J end by 7 bases, with 11 bases between. The CDR3 length is 14 residues. CDR1 and CDR2 from the germline V gene are LGHNA and YSLEER. CDR3 sequence reads: CASSQEVGVNTQYF. The CDR3 DNA reads TGCGCCAGCAGCCAAGAAGTCGGGGTGAATACGCAGTATTTT.

This clone appeared a single time. The rearrangement links TRBV4-3 to TRBJ2-7; maybe TRBD1 (6 bases). Trimming took off 1 base at V and 6 bases at J, with 16 bases between the two ends. The CDR3 covers 15 residues. CDR1 and CDR2 (germline): LGHNA, YSLEER. CDR3 loop: CASSQAVSRGSEQYF. Written as DNA, the CDR3 is TGCGCCAGCAGCCAAGCCGTCTCCAGGGGAAGCGAGCAGTACTTC.

The V and J genes are TRBV28 and TRBJ1-4; D is possibly TRBD1 (5 bases). Germline V lookup: CDR1 MDHEN, CDR2 SYDVKM. The CDR3 loop spans 14 amino acids. Trimming pared 6 bases from V and 3 bases from J, leaving 11 bases between. The CDR3 sequence: CASRSGRANEKLFF. The DNA of the CDR3 is TGTGCCAGCAGGTCAGGGAGGGCTAATGAAAAACTGTTTTTT. Full variable domain (remainder filled in from reference TRBV28 and TRBJ1-4): DVKVTQSSRYLVKRTGEKVFLECVQDMDHENMFWYRQDPGLGLRLIYFSYDVKMKEKGDIPEGYSVSREKKERFSLILESASTNQTSMYLCASRSGRANEKLFFGSGTQLSVL.

The rearrangement links TRBV9 to TRBJ2-1, with D perhaps TRBD1 or TRBD2 (7 bases each). This CDR3 spans 14 amino acids. The V end was cut by 0 bases, the J end by 9 bases, with 13 bases between. Germline V gene sequence: CDR1 SGDLS, CDR2 YYNGEE. CDR3 sequence reads: CASSVAQGRGEQFF. The CDR3 DNA is TGTGCCAGCAGCGTAGCACAGGGGAGGGGTGAGCAGTTCTTC.

The chain has TRBV29-1 and TRBJ1-4, with no clear D. V lost 4 bases and J lost 6, with 12 bases in between. The germline V gene has CDR1 SQVTM and CDR2 ANQGSEA. The CDR3 has 13 residues. The CDR3 bases are TGCAGCGTTGTAAGTCGGTGGGATGAAAAACTGTTTTTT. Its protein product is CSVVSRWDEKLFF.

This sequence joins TRBV5-1 and TRBJ2-7, with D maybe TRBD2 (6 bases). The V and J ends lost 6 bases and 4 bases respectively, with 17 bases between them. This CDR3 is built from 14 residues. CDR1 and CDR2 (germline): SGHRS, YFSETQ. CDR3 nucleotides: TGCGCCAGCAACACCAACGGGGGTAATTACGAGCAGTACTTC. This sequence encodes CASNTNGGNYEQYF.

The chain combines TRBV9 with TRBJ1-1, with 8 bases lining up with TRBD1. The CDR3 extends over 15 amino acids. Germline CDR1 reads SGDLS; CDR2 reads YYNGEE. Trimming took 3 bases from V and 1 from J; bases not matched to a gene: 5. The CDR3 sequence is CASSGLTGGNTEAFF. Written as DNA, the CDR3 is TGTGCCAGCAGCGGACTCACAGGGGGGAACACTGAAGCTTTCTTT.